These 11 T cell receptor beta chains were sequenced from one sample in a study of blood T cell repertoires in COVID-19. The repertoire was sequenced with immunoSEQ multiplex PCR; TCRdb's copy has only in-frame clones and lacks some. The sample gives roughly 250,000 clones, under 90% of which show up once; roughly 8.6% is in the top ten. The sequencing sample was made of peripheral blood. The receptors shown here come from a human donor in a cohort sampled during active COVID-19.

The J gene is TRBJ1-2, the V gene TRBV27; D remains ambiguous. The V end was cut by 3 bases, the J end by 4 bases, with 18 bases between. Germline CDR1 MNHEY, CDR2 SMNVEV (reference sequence). The CDR3 has 16 amino acids. CDR3 sequence reads: CASSFWQPGIFYGYTF. Written as DNA, the CDR3 is TGTGCCAGCAGTTTCTGGCAGCCGGGAATCTTCTATGGCTACACCTTC.

The gene calls are TRBV15 and TRBJ1-5; D gene ambiguous. Per germline, CDR1 LNHNV and CDR2 YYDKDF (reference sequence). With 0 bases removed from V and 4 bases from J, the gap between germline ends came to 4 bases. The CDR3 spans 13 residues. CDR3 protein: CATSRDHNQPQHF. The CDR3 nucleotides are TGTGCCACCAGCAGAGATCATAATCAGCCCCAGCATTTT. The variable domain in full, with the rest retrieved from reference TRBV15 and TRBJ1-5, is DAMVIQNPRYQVTQFGKPVTLSCSQTLNHNVMYWYQQKSSQAPKLLFHYYDKDFNNEADTPDNFQSRRPNTSFCFLDIRSPGLGDTAMYLCATSRDHNQPQHFGDGTRLSIL.

The chain joins TRBV6-5 to TRBJ1-2; maybe TRBD1 (6 bases). Per the germline V gene, CDR1 is MNHEY and CDR2 is SVGAGI. Trimming shortened V by 4 bases and J by 0 bases, and 15 bases separated the two germline ends. The CDR3 is 16 residues long. CDR3 in DNA: TGTGCCAGCAGTTCCGGGACACCCCCAACTAACTATGGCTACACCTTC. As protein: CASSSGTPPTNYGYTF.

The rearrangement uses TRBV3-1 (or the pseudogene TRBV3-2) and TRBJ1-1, with D possibly TRBD1 on 6 matching bases. The germline gives CDR1 LGHDT, CDR2 YNNKEL (reference sequence). The V gene lost 6 bases and the J gene lost 7 bases, with 12 bases spanning the gap. The CDR3 extends over 12 amino acids. CDR3 DNA sequence: TGTGCCAGCAGGGCAGGGGACGATGAAGCTTTCTTT. The encoded protein is CASRAGDDEAFF.

This chain connects TRBV28 to TRBJ1-2, with 9 nucleotides matching TRBD1. J gave up 4 bases and V 4 bases, and 4 bases lay outside the gene matches. Germline CDR1 is MDHEN and CDR2 is SYDVKM. There are 14 residues in the CDR3. The CDR3 nucleotides read TGTGCCAGCAGTTCCGGACAGGGGTTCTATGGCTACACCTTC. Protein product: CASSSGQGFYGYTF.

V gene TRBV7-9 combines with J gene TRBJ2-3, with D unclear. V dropped 2 bases and J dropped 3 bases, with 9 bases sitting between them. The CDR3 is 14 residues long. Germline CDR1 reads SEHNR; CDR2 reads FQNEAQ (reference sequence). CDR3 protein: CASSLRSLTDTQYF. DNA for the CDR3: TGTGCCAGCAGCTTACGGTCATTGACAGATACGCAGTATTTT.

V and J are TRBV27 and TRBJ1-3, with 7 nucleotides matching TRBD1. This CDR3 comprises 14 residues. CDR1 is MNHEY and CDR2 is SMNVEV in the germline V gene (reference sequence). Losses at the gene ends were 6 bases for V and 2 bases for J; bases not matched to a gene: 4. The CDR3 DNA is TGTGCCAGCAGGTCGACAGGGACTGGAAACACCATATATTTT. This translates into CASRSTGTGNTIYF.

V and J are TRBV7-9 and TRBJ1-2, with 7 bases that match TRBD1. Germline V gives CDR1 SEHNR, CDR2 FQNEAQ (reference sequence). This CDR3 has 17 residues. Trimming cost V 1 base and J 6 bases; bases outside gene matches: 14. This CDR3 is CASSLEGGQGRTHGYTF. The CDR3 DNA sequence: TGTGCCAGCAGCTTAGAAGGGGGCCAGGGCAGGACTCATGGCTACACCTTC.

The chain is built from TRBV19 and TRBJ2-1, with a possible D match to TRBD1 (6 bases). Germline lookup yields CDR1 LNHDA and CDR2 SQIVND (reference sequence). This CDR3 has 11 amino acids. Between the trimmed V and J ends, which lost 9 bases and 9 bases, there was a span of 12 bases. The CDR3 DNA sequence: TGTGCCAGGACAGGTCAGGTTGAGCAGTTCTTC. The encoded protein is CARTGQVEQFF.

This clone was recorded a few times. The chain has TRBV18 and TRBJ2-7; TRBD2 aligns across 12 bases. Germline-derived CDR1 and CDR2 are KGHSH and LQKENI. V shed 3 bases, J shed 2 bases, and the junction held 2 bases outside the gene matches. This CDR3 has 15 amino acids. CDR3 residues: CASSPRTSGAYEQYF. The DNA of the CDR3 is TGTGCCAGCTCACCGAGGACTAGCGGGGCCTACGAGCAGTACTTC.

The rearrangement links TRBV3-1 (or the pseudogene TRBV3-2) to TRBJ2-5; 13 nucleotides match TRBD2. Trimming took 4 bases from V and 4 from J; bases not matched to a gene: 3. This CDR3 is built from 15 residues. Germline V CDR1 and CDR2: LGHDT, YNNKEL (reference sequence). This CDR3 reads CASSPRTSGRETQYF. The CDR3 coding sequence is TGTGCCAGCAGCCCCCGGACTAGCGGGAGAGAGACCCAGTACTTC.